A single sample is the source of the 27 T cell receptor beta chains below, sequenced in a study of blood T cells in healthy people across ages. For the second PCR, which ran for roughly 7 to 11 cycles, a sample-barcoded 5' primer and a J-beta primer mix were used. TCRdb reprocessed the 5' RACE reads via MiXCR and lists one record per CDR3 protein. The sample shows about 680,000 distinct CDR3 sequences, more than 40% of them seen only once. What was sequenced was blood. These receptors all come from a woman aged 60-75 years in good health.

The V and J genes are TRBV6-2 or TRBV6-3 and TRBJ2-3; no clear D gene. The V end lost 2 bases, the J end lost 3 bases, and 15 bases lay between the germline ends. The CDR3 is 16 residues long. Germline CDR1 reads MNHEY; CDR2 reads SVGEGT. Here the CDR3 reads CASSYKKVERTDTQYF. The CDR3 DNA reads TGTGCCAGCAGTTACAAAAAGGTGGAGAGAACAGATACGCAGTATTTT.

This chain uses TRBV24-1 with TRBJ2-1, with D unresolved. V was clipped by 3 bases and J by 7 bases, with 9 bases between them. Germline V gene lookup returns CDR1 KGHDR and CDR2 SFDVKD. The CDR3 covers 13 residues. Here the CDR3 reads CATSDAFWNEQFF. CDR3 DNA: TGTGCCACCAGTGATGCCTTCTGGAATGAGCAGTTCTTC.

This sequence joins TRBV6-5 and TRBJ2-1, with 7 bases matching TRBD2. This CDR3 region has 15 residues. Germline loops: CDR1 MNHEY, CDR2 SVGAGI. The V segment lost 7 bases and the J segment 10 bases; nucleotides outside the gene matches: 16. The CDR3 DNA is TGTGCCAGCACCTACGGGGGGAGCACCGCATACGAGCAGTTCTTC. It is translated as CASTYGGSTAYEQFF.

The V and J genes are TRBV28 and TRBJ2-1, with 9 nucleotides matching TRBD2. The V gene end was trimmed by 6 bases and the J gene end by 1 base; junction bases not matched to a gene: 7. Germline V gene sequence: CDR1 MDHEN, CDR2 SYDVKM. The CDR3 contains 16 residues. The DNA for the CDR3 is TGTGCCAGCAGAGGCGGGAGGGCCAAGTCCTACAATGAGCAGTTCTTC. Encoded protein: CASRGGRAKSYNEQFF.

This clonotype was counted a few times. This chain connects TRBV20-1 to TRBJ2-1; 13 nucleotides line up with TRBD2. The CDR3 spans 16 residues. Trimming took 0 bases from V and 9 from J; bases not matched to a gene: 8. Looked up from germline, CDR1 is DFQATT and CDR2 is SNEGSKA (reference sequence). The CDR3 protein is CSAREAGLAGVGEQFF. The CDR3 DNA follows: TGCAGTGCTAGAGAAGCAGGACTAGCGGGAGTGGGTGAGCAGTTCTTC.

This clonotype was seen a handful of times. The J gene is TRBJ1-2, the V gene TRBV20-1; TRBD1 matches 8 bases. The CDR3 has 15 amino acids. V lost 3 bases, J lost 2 bases, and 8 bases stayed unmatched. Germline-derived CDR1 and CDR2 are DFQATT and SNEGSKA (reference sequence). CDR3 loop: CSARARRTGNYGYTF. The CDR3, as DNA: TGCAGTGCTAGGGCCCGACGGACAGGGAACTATGGCTACACCTTC.

This clonotype was seen ten or more times. CDR3 bases: TGCAGTGCTAGAGTTCTCCTTCGAGGGAACACTGAAGCTTTCTTT. This encodes CSARVLLRGNTEAFF. The V gene is TRBV20-1, the J gene TRBJ1-1; D remains ambiguous. The germline V gene has CDR1 DFQATT and CDR2 SNEGSKA (reference sequence). The CDR3 consists of 15 residues. The germline V and J ends were trimmed by 1 base and 1 base, with 13 bases remaining between them.

A note on this clonotype: One end of the junction does not line up with germline, which may come from a read error. As DNA, the CDR3 is TGTGTCAGCAGCGCCAGCAGTCTCTCCTACGAGCAGTACTTC. As protein: CVSSASSLSYEQYF. This chain joins TRBV7-2 and TRBJ2-1; D is unresolved. The closer fit of TRBJ2-7 to the DNA end suggests the J call may be wrong. There are 14 residues in the CDR3. Germline V gene sequence: CDR1 SGHTA, CDR2 FQGNSA.

In its sample, this clonotype was seen a few times. This chain links TRBV10-3 with TRBJ1-1, with D uncertain. The CDR3 spans 13 residues. CDR1 is ENHRY, CDR2 SYGVKD, per germline. The germline V and J ends were trimmed by 5 bases and 1 base, with 8 bases remaining between them. CDR3 loop: CAISRQENTEAFF. Written as DNA, the CDR3 is TGTGCCATCAGTAGACAAGAGAACACTGAAGCTTTCTTT.

This clonotype has just a few counts. This chain joins TRBV29-1 and TRBJ2-1, with a possible D match to TRBD2 (6 bases). Germline V gene data show CDR1 as SQVTM and CDR2 as ANQGSEA. V was trimmed by 7 bases and J by 2 bases, leaving 6 bases between them. The CDR3 is 11 amino acids. The CDR3 nucleotides read TGCAGCGGGAGGGCCTACAATGAGCAGTTCTTC. Translating gives CSGRAYNEQFF.

This clonotype was detected only once. The V call is TRBV9, the J call TRBJ2-1, with 7 bases identical to TRBD1. Germline CDR1 SGDLS, CDR2 YYNGEE. There are 15 residues in the CDR3. The V and J ends lost 4 bases and 9 bases, in that order; junction bases with no gene match: 13. The CDR3 DNA reads TGTGCCAGCAGCCCGGGGACAGCCACCTTAGGTGAGCAGTTCTTC. It translates to CASSPGTATLGEQFF.

V and J are TRBV7-2 and TRBJ2-5, with D hard to call. The CDR3 spans 13 residues. The V gene lost 2 bases and the J gene lost 4 bases, with 8 bases spanning the gap. The germline gives CDR1 SGHTA, CDR2 FQGNSA. The DNA of the CDR3 is TGTGCCAGCAGCTTATCCCAGGCAGAGACCCAGTACTTC. It translates to CASSLSQAETQYF.

The V gene is TRBV6-2 or TRBV6-3, the J gene TRBJ1-4; weak D call: TRBD1 (6 bases). Germline V gene data show CDR1 as MNHEY and CDR2 as SVGEGT. Trimming removed 7 bases from V and 10 bases from J, with 19 bases in between. This CDR3 is 14 amino acids long. The CDR3 DNA is TGTGCCAGCAACACAGGGACCCAAAGAGGAAAACTGTTTTTT. This gives the protein CASNTGTQRGKLFF.

This clonotype was seen a few times. The CDR3 protein is CASSANREGGYTF. In DNA form, the CDR3 reads TGTGCCAGCAGCGCGAACAGGGAAGGTGGCTACACCTTC. V and J are TRBV9 and TRBJ1-2; D perhaps matches TRBD1 (6 bases). V dropped 3 bases and J dropped 7 bases, with 13 bases sitting between them. Germline loops: CDR1 SGDLS, CDR2 YYNGEE. The CDR3 has 13 amino acids.

The chain uses TRBV7-2 and TRBJ2-4; 10 bases are a match to TRBD1. The V and J ends lost 5 bases and 5 bases, in that order; junction bases with no gene match: 12. CDR1 SGHTA and CDR2 FQGNSA come from the germline V gene. This CDR3 is built from 17 residues. This chain's CDR3 is CASSVQPPGTGENIQYF. CDR3 in DNA: TGTGCCAGCAGCGTACAGCCCCCCGGGACAGGGGAAAACATTCAGTACTTC.

This clonotype was counted a single time. The J gene is TRBJ2-1, the V gene TRBV20-1; perhaps D is TRBD1 or TRBD2 (6 bases each). In germline, CDR1 is DFQATT, CDR2 SNEGSKA (reference sequence). The length of the CDR3 is 14 residues. The V and J ends lost 4 bases and 1 base respectively, with 11 bases between them. The CDR3 sequence: CSAKGGISYNEQFF. The CDR3 region has the DNA TGCAGTGCTAAAGGGGGGATTTCCTACAATGAGCAGTTCTTC.

The chain has TRBV2 and TRBJ2-5, with 9 positions matching TRBD2. In germline, CDR1 is SNHLY, CDR2 FYNNEI. V lost 7 bases, J lost 2 bases, and 8 bases stayed unmatched. The CDR3 spans 15 residues. The chain's CDR3 is CASTRLAARQETQYF. The CDR3 DNA follows: TGTGCCAGCACCAGACTAGCGGCCCGTCAAGAGACCCAGTACTTC.

This clonotype was seen a handful of times. The chain is built from TRBV10-3 and TRBJ2-5; possible D gene TRBD2, 6 bases. Germline CDR1 is ENHRY and CDR2 is SYGVKD. Trimming shortened V by 4 bases and J by 2 bases, and 11 bases separated the two germline ends. The CDR3 is 14 residues long. CDR3 DNA sequence: TGTGCCATCAGTGTCGGGAGATGGCAAGAGACCCAGTACTTC. It translates to CAISVGRWQETQYF.

The chain combines TRBV12-3 or TRBV12-4 with TRBJ2-1; D uncertain. The CDR3 loop spans 15 amino acids. Trimming shortened V by 2 bases and J by 4 bases, and 12 bases separated the two germline ends. CDR3 residues: CASSLQVAGYNEQFF. The CDR3 DNA reads TGTGCCAGCAGTTTACAAGTAGCAGGTTACAATGAGCAGTTCTTC.

V and J are TRBV7-2 and TRBJ1-2; no clear D. The CDR3 spans 13 residues. Germline CDR1 SGHTA, CDR2 FQGNSA. Trimming took off 4 bases at V and 4 bases at J, with 10 bases between the two ends. The chain's CDR3 is CASSYKEAYGYTF. The CDR3 region has the DNA TGTGCCAGCAGCTACAAGGAGGCCTATGGCTACACCTTC.

This clonotype was found many times. The chain carries TRBV20-1 and TRBJ1-1; D perhaps matches TRBD1 (5 bases). Trimming pared 5 bases from V and 1 base from J, leaving 17 bases between. The CDR3 is 15 residues long. Germline loops: CDR1 DFQATT, CDR2 SNEGSKA (reference sequence). The CDR3 coding sequence is TGCAGTGCTGGGGGGGGGGACGGGAAGAACACTGAAGCTTTCTTT. Amino acid sequence: CSAGGGDGKNTEAFF.

This clonotype occurred many times. A much bigger clone sits one base away, suggesting this may be a read error. V gene TRBV20-1 combines with J gene TRBJ2-7; maybe TRBD2 (6 bases). The CDR3 covers 15 residues. The ends were cut back, 0 bases at V and 6 bases at J, with 18 bases in the middle. CDR1 and CDR2 from the germline V gene are DFQATT and SNEGSKA (reference sequence). The CDR3 coding sequence is TGCAGTGCTAGAGATCTCCCTACCGGGGGAAGCGAGCAGTACTTC. This codes for CSARDLPTGGSEQYF.

The chain links TRBV7-8 to TRBJ2-7; D is undetermined. Germline V gene lookup returns CDR1 SGHVS and CDR2 FQNEAQ. The CDR3 extends over 15 amino acids. V shed 7 bases and J shed 2 bases, with 18 bases lying between them. The CDR3 bases are TGTGCCAGCACCATCCCCGGGCCACAGCCCTACGAGCAGTACTTC. Translation: CASTIPGPQPYEQYF.

The chain combines TRBV20-1 with TRBJ2-1, with TRBD2 matching over 11 bases. The CDR3 has 15 residues. Trimming at V came to 2 bases and at J to 7 bases, leaving 7 bases not matched to a gene. The germline V gene encodes CDR1 DFQATT and CDR2 SNEGSKA (reference sequence). CDR3 region: CSARRTSGRENEQFF. In nucleotides, the CDR3 is TGCAGTGCTAGACGCACTAGCGGGAGAGAGAATGAGCAGTTCTTC.

V usage is TRBV7-2 and J usage is TRBJ2-3; D not resolved. V lost 5 bases, J lost 7 bases, and 10 bases lay in between. Germline-derived CDR1 and CDR2 are SGHTA and FQGNSA. This CDR3 spans 12 amino acids. CDR3 coding DNA: TGTGCCAGCAGCCCCCCAGGACATACGCAGTATTTT. Its protein product is CASSPPGHTQYF.

This clonotype occurred a few times. V gene TRBV5-1 combines with J gene TRBJ2-3, with 7 positions matching TRBD2. V lost 5 bases to trimming and J lost 2 bases; unmatched junction nucleotides: 8. Germline CDR1 and CDR2: SGHRS and YFSETQ. The CDR3 is 15 amino acids. CDR3 nucleotide sequence: TGCGCCAGCAGAGATAAGACTAGCCACACAGATACGCAGTATTTT. Amino acids: CASRDKTSHTDTQYF.

This clonotype was observed a few times. V gene TRBV12-3 or TRBV12-4 combines with J gene TRBJ1-1; D is unresolved. This CDR3 is 17 amino acids long. The V and J ends lost 6 bases and 4 bases respectively, with 24 bases between them. The CDR3 nucleotides read TGTGCCAGCAGCCCTTATCCCCCCTCAAGGAGCGGCACTGAAGCTTTCTTT. It yields the protein CASSPYPPSRSGTEAFF.